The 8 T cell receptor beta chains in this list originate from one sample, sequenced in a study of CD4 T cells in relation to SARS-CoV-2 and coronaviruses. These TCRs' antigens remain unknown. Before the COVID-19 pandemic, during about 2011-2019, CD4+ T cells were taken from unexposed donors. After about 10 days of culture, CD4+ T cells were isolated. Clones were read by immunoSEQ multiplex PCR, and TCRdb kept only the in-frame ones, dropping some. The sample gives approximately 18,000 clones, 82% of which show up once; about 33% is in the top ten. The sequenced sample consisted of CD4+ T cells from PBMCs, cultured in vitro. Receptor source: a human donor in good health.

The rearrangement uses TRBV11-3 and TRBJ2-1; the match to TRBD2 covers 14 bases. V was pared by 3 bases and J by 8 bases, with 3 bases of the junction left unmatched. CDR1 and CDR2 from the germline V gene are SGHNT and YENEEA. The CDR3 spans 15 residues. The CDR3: CASSFGLAGGDEQFF. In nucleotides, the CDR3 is TGTGCCAGCAGCTTTGGACTAGCGGGAGGCGATGAGCAGTTCTTC.

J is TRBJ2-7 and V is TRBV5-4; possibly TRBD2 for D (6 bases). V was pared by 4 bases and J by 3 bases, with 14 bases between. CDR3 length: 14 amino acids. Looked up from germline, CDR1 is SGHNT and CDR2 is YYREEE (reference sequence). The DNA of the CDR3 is TGTGCCAGCAGCCCGGAGGGCAGGGTCTACGAGCAGTACTTC. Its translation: CASSPEGRVYEQYF.

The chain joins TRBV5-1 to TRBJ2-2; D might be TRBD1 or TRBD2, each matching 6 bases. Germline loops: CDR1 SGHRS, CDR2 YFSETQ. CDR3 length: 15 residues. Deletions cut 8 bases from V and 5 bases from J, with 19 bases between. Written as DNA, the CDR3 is TGCGCCAGTCGGGGGCAGGATCTGACAACCGGGGAGCTGTTTTTT. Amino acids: CASRGQDLTTGELFF.

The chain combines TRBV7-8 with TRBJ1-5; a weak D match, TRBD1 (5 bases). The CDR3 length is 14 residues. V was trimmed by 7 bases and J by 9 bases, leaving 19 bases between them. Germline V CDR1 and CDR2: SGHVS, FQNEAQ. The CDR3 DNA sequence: TGTGCCAGCACCCCCAGAGCGGAAAGGGGGCCCCAGCATTTT. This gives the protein CASTPRAERGPQHF.

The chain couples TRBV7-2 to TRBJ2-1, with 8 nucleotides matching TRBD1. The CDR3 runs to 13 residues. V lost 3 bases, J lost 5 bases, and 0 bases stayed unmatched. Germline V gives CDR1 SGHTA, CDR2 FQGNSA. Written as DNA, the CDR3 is TGTGCCAGCAGCTTGGGACAGGACAATGAGCAGTTCTTC. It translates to CASSLGQDNEQFF.

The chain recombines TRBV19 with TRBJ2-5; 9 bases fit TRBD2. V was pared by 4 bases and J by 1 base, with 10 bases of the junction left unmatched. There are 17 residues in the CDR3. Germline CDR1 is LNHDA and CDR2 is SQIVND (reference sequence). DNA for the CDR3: TGTGCCAGTAGTACCGGACTAGCGTGGGGCCCCCAAGAGACCCAGTACTTC. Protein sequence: CASSTGLAWGPQETQYF.

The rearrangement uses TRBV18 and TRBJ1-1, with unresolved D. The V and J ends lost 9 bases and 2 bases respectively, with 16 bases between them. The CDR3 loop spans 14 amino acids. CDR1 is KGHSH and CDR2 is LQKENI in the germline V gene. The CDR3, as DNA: TGTGCCAGTGCCATGGAGGGAATAAACACTGAAGCTTTCTTT. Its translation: CASAMEGINTEAFF. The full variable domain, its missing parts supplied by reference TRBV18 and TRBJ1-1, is NAGVMQNPRHLVRRRGQEARLRCSPMKGHSHVYWYRQLPEEGLKFMVYLQKENIIDESGMPKERFSAEFPKEGPSILRIQQVVRGDSAAYFCASAMEGINTEAFFGQGTRLTVV.

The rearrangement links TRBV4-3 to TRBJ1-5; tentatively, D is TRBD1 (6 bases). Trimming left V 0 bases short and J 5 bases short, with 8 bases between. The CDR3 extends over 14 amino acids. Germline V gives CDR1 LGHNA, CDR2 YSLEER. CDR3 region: CASSQESGDQPQHF. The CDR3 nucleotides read TGCGCCAGCAGCCAAGAATCAGGGGATCAGCCCCAGCATTTT.